Listed here is a single T cell receptor (beta chain). Antigen unknown. Terminally differentiated effector memory CD45RA+ cells were left out of the naive CD8 fraction, which was CD45RO-negative and positively selected for CCR7. Per germline, CDR1 PRHDT and CDR2 FYEKMQ (reference sequence). The CDR3 is made up of 13 amino acids. V was clipped by 10 bases and J by 8 bases; unmatched bases: 11. The data were obtained in a study of shared clonotypes between healthy human individuals. Study-wide points: Clonotype sharing among donors was thought likely to change with sequencing depth. All-four-donor shared clonotypes had higher generation probabilities than non-shared clonotypes did.

For every subset, genomic DNA was evenly distributed across several immunoSEQ plates. Clones were read by immunoSEQ multiplex PCR, and TCRdb kept only the in-frame ones, dropping some. The sample contains 550,000 to 750,000 clones, around 95% of which appear only once. The specimen was naive CD8+ T cells sorted from blood. This TCR derives from a woman in her twenties or thirties in good health. The chain recombines TRBV13 with TRBJ1-2, with 9 positions matching TRBD1. CDR3 bases: TGTGCCACCGAGGGACAGGGACTAAGAGGCTACACCTTC. Translated: CATEGQGLRGYTF.